A selection of T cell receptor beta chains follows, all from one sample in a study of shared clonotypes between healthy human individuals. Measured with immunoSEQ multiplex PCR; TCRdb has only the in-frame clones, and not every one. The table shows roughly 1.4 million clones, with approximately 98.5% occurring only once. The sample consisted of naive CD4+ T cells sorted from blood. The origin of the receptors is a man younger than 45 in good health. Both conserved end residues are part of each CDR3. Fields, in order: V gene, J gene, D gene, CDR3 length, CDR3 protein. A D gene is named only where the DNA matches it firmly.

V gene: TRBV4-1
J gene: TRBJ1-1
D gene: .
CDR3 length: 16
CDR3 protein: CASSQIIGAANTEAFF

V gene: TRBV9
J gene: TRBJ2-5
D gene: .
CDR3 length: 14
CDR3 protein: CASSSPDRQETQYF

V gene: TRBV28
J gene: TRBJ2-3
D gene: .
CDR3 length: 12
CDR3 protein: CASATSTDTQYF

V gene: TRBV11-2
J gene: TRBJ2-7
D gene: .
CDR3 length: 12
CDR3 protein: CASSLGPGEQYF

V gene: TRBV7-2
J gene: TRBJ2-1
D gene: TRBD2
CDR3 length: 13
CDR3 protein: CASSPSGSDEQFF

V gene: TRBV9
J gene: TRBJ2-3
D gene: .
CDR3 length: 15
CDR3 protein: CASSVGGERTDTQYF

V gene: TRBV15
J gene: TRBJ2-5
D gene: .
CDR3 length: 15
CDR3 protein: CATSHVRGNEETQYF

V gene: TRBV25-1
J gene: TRBJ2-7
D gene: .
CDR3 length: 15
CDR3 protein: CASSLSRGPSAQQYF

V gene: TRBV11-1
J gene: TRBJ2-7
D gene: .
CDR3 length: 13
CDR3 protein: CASSLDWVREQYF

V gene: TRBV5-1
J gene: TRBJ2-7
D gene: .
CDR3 length: 12
CDR3 protein: CASSLETYEQYF

V gene: TRBV10-1
J gene: TRBJ1-5
D gene: .
CDR3 length: 13
CDR3 protein: CASSKDRYQPQHF

V gene: TRBV29-1
J gene: TRBJ2-7
D gene: .
CDR3 length: 11
CDR3 protein: CSVRTFYEQYF

V gene: TRBV7-2
J gene: TRBJ2-1
D gene: TRBD2
CDR3 length: 16
CDR3 protein: CASSYLSGSEVNEQFF

V gene: TRBV11-2
J gene: TRBJ2-7
D gene: TRBD2
CDR3 length: 15
CDR3 protein: CASSPKLADSYEQYF

V gene: TRBV10-1
J gene: TRBJ2-3
D gene: TRBD1
CDR3 length: 19
CDR3 protein: CASSGDRGRRPAEVDTQYF

V gene: TRBV2
J gene: TRBJ2-7
D gene: .
CDR3 length: 11
CDR3 protein: CARSQGYEQYF

V gene: TRBV29-1
J gene: TRBJ2-5
D gene: .
CDR3 length: 13
CDR3 protein: CSVGSRPQETQYF

V gene: TRBV6-5
J gene: TRBJ2-2
D gene: TRBD1
CDR3 length: 15
CDR3 protein: CASHQRGTGAGELFF

V gene: TRBV9
J gene: TRBJ2-7
D gene: .
CDR3 length: 15
CDR3 protein: CASSVDVGGAYEQYF

V gene: TRBV7-6
J gene: TRBJ2-3
D gene: .
CDR3 length: 13
CDR3 protein: CASSLQSTDTQYF

V gene: TRBV5-6
J gene: TRBJ2-3
D gene: .
CDR3 length: 13
CDR3 protein: CASSLGVPDTQYF

V gene: TRBV28
J gene: TRBJ2-3
D gene: .
CDR3 length: 14
CDR3 protein: CASSLSGSTDTQYF

V gene: TRBV9
J gene: TRBJ2-3
D gene: TRBD2
CDR3 length: 19
CDR3 protein: CASRVAGQGGLALCDTQYF

V gene: TRBV6-1
J gene: TRBJ2-3
D gene: TRBD1
CDR3 length: 15
CDR3 protein: CASSEGTGRPDTQYF

V gene: TRBV7-2
J gene: TRBJ2-3
D gene: TRBD2
CDR3 length: 18
CDR3 protein: CASSDGLAGGTSTDTQYF

V gene: TRBV19
J gene: TRBJ2-1
D gene: TRBD2
CDR3 length: 17
CDR3 protein: CASSLTWAGLTYNEQFF

V gene: TRBV9
J gene: TRBJ2-2
D gene: TRBD2
CDR3 length: 16
CDR3 protein: CASSVSSGGGTGELFF

V gene: TRBV5-4
J gene: TRBJ2-1
D gene: .
CDR3 length: 16
CDR3 protein: CASSLGQRGGLYEQFF

V gene: TRBV5-1
J gene: TRBJ2-7
D gene: .
CDR3 length: 14
CDR3 protein: CASSLVLGAYEQYF

V gene: TRBV7-2
J gene: TRBJ1-2
D gene: TRBD1
CDR3 length: 15
CDR3 protein: CASSHTGGGNYGYTF

V gene: TRBV4-2
J gene: TRBJ2-1
D gene: .
CDR3 length: 15
CDR3 protein: CASSQEGTQDNEQFF

V gene: TRBV28
J gene: TRBJ2-5
D gene: .
CDR3 length: 13
CDR3 protein: CASSPLTEGTQYF

V gene: TRBV19
J gene: TRBJ1-2
D gene: TRBD1
CDR3 length: 15
CDR3 protein: CASSTADRGRGGYTF

V gene: TRBV11-2
J gene: TRBJ2-7
D gene: TRBD1
CDR3 length: 15
CDR3 protein: CASSLRWQGAQEQYF

V gene: TRBV14
J gene: TRBJ2-2
D gene: TRBD1
CDR3 length: 16
CDR3 protein: CASSQMTGINTGELFF